This TCR beta chain was captured in a study of beta chain features in type 1 diabetes. Study as a whole: The examined sorted cells totaled around 100 million across samples.

Trimming stripped 5 bases from V and 8 bases from J, with 18 bases between. From germline, CDR1 is SEHNR and CDR2 FQNEAQ (reference sequence). The CDR3 totals 15 residues. Study-level points and caveats: When Type 1 diabetes patients were examined, their TCRB CDR3s proved moderately but significantly shorter in all four CD4+ subsets. A PCR bias possibly favoring shorter templates would apply equally to patients and controls.

One heparinised draw of blood, averaging around 120 mL, came from each donor. Isolated RNA was reverse transcribed in full, so expressed TCRB transcripts were sequenced. TCRdb's table, derived via immunoSEQ multiplex PCR, lists solely in-frame clones and lacks some. Among roughly 450,000 clones listed, approximately 13% were seen once. This clone appeared a few times. The antigen remains unidentified. The origin of this receptor is a man aged 25-45 years in good health. The sequenced sample consisted of naive CD4+ T cells from blood. This chain joins TRBV7-9 and TRBJ1-4; D may be TRBD1 (5 bases). The CDR3 is CASSANRQPLEKLFF. The DNA of the CDR3 is TGTGCCAGCAGCGCTAACAGACAGCCCTTGGAAAAACTGTTTTTT.